These 9 T cell receptor beta chains were all obtained from the same sample, sequenced in a study of vaccination and CD4 T cells after COVID-19. Treatment of the sample: roughly ten-day PBMC culture with coronavirus spike peptide pools or control peptides (ViraFEST assay). With the Oncomine TCR Beta short-read assay, DNA from cultured CD4+ T cells was sequenced. TCRdb recomputed calls from the PCR reads with MiXCR, one row per CDR3 protein. The sample records over 20,000 distinct CDR3 sequences, around 43% being singletons. The antigens for these receptors are not known. Material for sequencing was CD4+ T cells from blood, cultured in vitro. The source of these receptors is a human donor who had recovered from COVID-19.

The chain uses TRBV11-2 and TRBJ1-2, with no clear D. This CDR3 region has 14 residues. Trimming removed 4 bases at V and 1 base at J, with 10 bases between. The germline gives CDR1 SGHAT, CDR2 FQNNGV. CDR3 residues: CASSSRTDNYGYTF. The CDR3 DNA sequence: TGTGCCAGCAGCTCGCGGACGGATAACTATGGCTACACCTTC.

A few counts support this clonotype. The chain has TRBV20-1 and TRBJ1-5; possibly TRBD1 for D (5 bases). The CDR3 totals 14 residues. The V gene lost 3 bases and the J gene lost 4 bases, with 13 bases spanning the gap. From germline, CDR1 is DFQATT and CDR2 SNEGSKA (reference sequence). Here the CDR3 DNA reads TGCAGTGCTAGTTCGGACACGAAAAATCAGCCCCAGCATTTT. It codes for CSASSDTKNQPQHF.

The chain has TRBV18 and TRBJ1-2; D call uncertain. Germline-derived CDR1 and CDR2 are KGHSH and LQKENI. CDR3 length equals 13 residues. Trimming cost V 3 bases and J 5 bases, with 10 bases left between them. The CDR3 reads CASSPPEQYGYTF. The CDR3 nucleotides are TGTGCCAGCTCACCCCCGGAGCAGTATGGCTACACCTTC.

This clonotype has a handful of counts. CDR3 residues: CASSSREGTEAFF. In DNA, the CDR3 is TGTGCCAGCAGCTCTAGGGAGGGCACTGAAGCTTTCTTT. V and J are TRBV7-8 and TRBJ1-1; D ambiguous. This CDR3 has 13 amino acids. Germline V CDR1 and CDR2: SGHVS, FQNEAQ. V lost 4 bases and J lost 4, with 10 bases in between.

The V gene is TRBV7-8, the J gene TRBJ1-1, with 9 bases identical to TRBD1. The V gene end was trimmed by 3 bases and the J gene end by 4 bases; junction bases not matched to a gene: 3. This CDR3 has 14 amino acids. CDR1 SGHVS and CDR2 FQNEAQ come from the germline V gene. This CDR3 reads CASSFWDRATEAFF. The CDR3 bases are TGTGCCAGCAGCTTCTGGGACAGGGCCACTGAAGCTTTCTTT.

A word on this clonotype: The conserved phenylalanine or tryptophan normally closing the CDR3 is absent here, so this likely arose from a read error. The CDR3 here is CSARLMRTIDGYTI. The DNA for the CDR3 is TGCAGTGCTAGACTCATGCGAACTATAGATGGCTACACCATC. The rearrangement links TRBV20-1 to TRBJ1-2; D not resolved. CDR1 is DFQATT, CDR2 SNEGSKA, per germline (reference sequence). The length of the CDR3 is 14 residues. V lost 2 bases and J 6 bases, leaving 16 bases between the germline ends.

This rearrangement joins TRBV7-9 to TRBJ2-1; D remains unclear. The CDR3 has 11 amino acids. Germline values: CDR1 SEHNR, CDR2 FQNEAQ (reference sequence). V was pared by 2 bases and J by 15 bases, with 11 bases between. The CDR3 spells CASSLLGFAFF. DNA for the CDR3: TGTGCCAGCAGCTTACTGGGGTTCGCGTTCTTC.

The table lists this clonotype with a few counts. V usage is TRBV11-2 and J usage is TRBJ2-3; the D call may be TRBD1 or TRBD2 (6 bases each). Trimming shortened V by 4 bases and J by 9 bases, and 17 bases separated the two germline ends. This CDR3 is 14 amino acids long. Germline loops: CDR1 SGHAT, CDR2 FQNNGV. The CDR3: CASSSPGGRGTQYF. For the CDR3, the DNA is TGTGCCAGCAGCTCCCCCGGGGGCAGGGGAACGCAGTATTTT.

The chain carries TRBV7-7 and TRBJ1-2; D remains unclear. The CDR3 sequence is 15 residues long. Trimming took off 3 bases at V and 0 bases at J, with 11 bases between the two ends. Per the germline V gene, CDR1 is SSHAT and CDR2 is FNYEAQ (reference sequence). In DNA, the CDR3 is TGTGCCAGCAGCTTGGACGACCCTCCTAACTATGGCTACACCTTC. It is translated as CASSLDDPPNYGYTF.